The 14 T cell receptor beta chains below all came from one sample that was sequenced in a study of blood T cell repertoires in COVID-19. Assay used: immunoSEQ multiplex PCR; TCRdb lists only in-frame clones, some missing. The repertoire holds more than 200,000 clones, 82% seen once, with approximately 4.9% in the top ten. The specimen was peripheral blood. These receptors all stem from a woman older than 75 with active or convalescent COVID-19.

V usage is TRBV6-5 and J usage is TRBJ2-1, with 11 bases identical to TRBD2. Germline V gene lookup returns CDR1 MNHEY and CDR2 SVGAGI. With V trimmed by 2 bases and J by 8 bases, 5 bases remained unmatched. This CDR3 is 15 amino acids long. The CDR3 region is CASSYGSGGGYEQFF. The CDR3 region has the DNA TGTGCCAGCAGTTACGGTAGCGGGGGGGGCTATGAGCAGTTCTTC.

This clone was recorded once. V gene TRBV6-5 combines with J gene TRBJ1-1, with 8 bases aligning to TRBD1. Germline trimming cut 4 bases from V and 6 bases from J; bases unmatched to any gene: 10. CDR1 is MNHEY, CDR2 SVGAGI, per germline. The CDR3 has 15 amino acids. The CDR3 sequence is CASSSYRQGRSEAFF. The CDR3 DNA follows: TGTGCCAGCAGTTCCTACCGACAGGGGAGGTCTGAAGCTTTCTTT.

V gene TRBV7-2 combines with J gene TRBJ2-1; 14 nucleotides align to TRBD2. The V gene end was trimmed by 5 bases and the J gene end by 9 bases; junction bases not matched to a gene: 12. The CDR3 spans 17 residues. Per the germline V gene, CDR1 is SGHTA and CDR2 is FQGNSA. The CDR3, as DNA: TGTGCCAGCAGCCCCCGAGCCGGGACTAGCGGGGGTGGTGAGCAGTTCTTC. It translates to CASSPRAGTSGGGEQFF. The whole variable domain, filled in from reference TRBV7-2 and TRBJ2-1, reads GAGVSQSPSNKVTEKGKDVELRCDPISGHTALYWYRQSLGQGLEFLIYFQGNSAPDKSGLPSDRFSAERTGGSVSTLTIQRTQQEDSAVYLCASSPRAGTSGGGEQFFGPGTRLTVL.

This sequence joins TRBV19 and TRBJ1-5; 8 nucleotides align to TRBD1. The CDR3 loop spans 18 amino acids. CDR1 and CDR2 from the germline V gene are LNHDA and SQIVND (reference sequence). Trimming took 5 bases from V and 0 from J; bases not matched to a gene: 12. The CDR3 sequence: CASSPSTGAVYSNQPQHF. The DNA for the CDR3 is TGTGCCAGTAGTCCCTCGACAGGGGCTGTGTATAGCAATCAGCCCCAGCATTTT.

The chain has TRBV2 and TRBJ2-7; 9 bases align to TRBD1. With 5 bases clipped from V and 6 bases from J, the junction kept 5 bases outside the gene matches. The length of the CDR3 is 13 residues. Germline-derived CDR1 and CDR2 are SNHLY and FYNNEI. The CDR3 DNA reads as TGTGCCAGCAGTTTGACAGGGGGGGTCGAGCAGTACTTC. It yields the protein CASSLTGGVEQYF.

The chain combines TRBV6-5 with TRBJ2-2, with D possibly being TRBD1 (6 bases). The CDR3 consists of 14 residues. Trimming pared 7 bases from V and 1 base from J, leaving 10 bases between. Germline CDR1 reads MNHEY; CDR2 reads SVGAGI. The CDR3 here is CASMRTVNTGELFF. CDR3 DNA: TGTGCCAGCATGAGGACAGTGAACACCGGGGAGCTGTTTTTT.

The CDR3 loop is CASRASERSSYEQYF. CDR3 coding DNA: TGTGCCAGCAGAGCTAGCGAGAGGTCCTCCTACGAGCAGTACTTC. This chain joins TRBV6-5 and TRBJ2-7, with D possibly being TRBD2 (6 bases). This CDR3 has 15 amino acids. Trimming left V 6 bases short and J 0 bases short, with 15 bases between. From germline, CDR1 is MNHEY and CDR2 SVGAGI.

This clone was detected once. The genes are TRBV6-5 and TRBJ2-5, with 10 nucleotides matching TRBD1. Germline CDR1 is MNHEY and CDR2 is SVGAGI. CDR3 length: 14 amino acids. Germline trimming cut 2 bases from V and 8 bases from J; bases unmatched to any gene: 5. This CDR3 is CASSYGWDRGTQYF. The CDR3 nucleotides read TGTGCCAGCAGTTACGGGTGGGACAGGGGTACCCAGTACTTC.

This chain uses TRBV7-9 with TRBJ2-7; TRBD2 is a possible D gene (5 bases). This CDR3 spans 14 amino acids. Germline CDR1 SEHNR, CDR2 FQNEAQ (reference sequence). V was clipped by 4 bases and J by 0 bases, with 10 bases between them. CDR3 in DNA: TGTGCCAGCAGCTCATCCGGGATCTCCTACGAGCAGTACTTC. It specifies CASSSSGISYEQYF.

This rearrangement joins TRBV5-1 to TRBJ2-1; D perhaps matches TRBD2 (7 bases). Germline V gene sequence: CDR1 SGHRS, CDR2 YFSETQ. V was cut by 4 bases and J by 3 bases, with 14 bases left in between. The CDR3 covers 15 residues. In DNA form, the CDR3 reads TGCGCCAGCAGCGAGGGGGAGGGGATCTACAATGAGCAGTTCTTC. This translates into CASSEGEGIYNEQFF.

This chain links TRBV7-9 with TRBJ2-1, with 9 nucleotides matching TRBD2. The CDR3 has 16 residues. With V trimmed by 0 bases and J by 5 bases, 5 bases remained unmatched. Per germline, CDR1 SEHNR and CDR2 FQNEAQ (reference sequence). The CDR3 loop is CASSLARSGSDNEQFF. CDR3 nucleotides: TGTGCCAGCAGCTTAGCGCGTAGCGGGAGCGACAATGAGCAGTTCTTC.

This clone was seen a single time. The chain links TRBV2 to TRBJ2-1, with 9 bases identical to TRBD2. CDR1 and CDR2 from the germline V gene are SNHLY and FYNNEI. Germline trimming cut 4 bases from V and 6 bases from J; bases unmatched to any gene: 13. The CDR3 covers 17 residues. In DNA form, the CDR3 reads TGTGCCAGCAGTGTAGTCCAAGGCGGGACTAGCCTCAATGAGCAGTTCTTC. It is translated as CASSVVQGGTSLNEQFF.

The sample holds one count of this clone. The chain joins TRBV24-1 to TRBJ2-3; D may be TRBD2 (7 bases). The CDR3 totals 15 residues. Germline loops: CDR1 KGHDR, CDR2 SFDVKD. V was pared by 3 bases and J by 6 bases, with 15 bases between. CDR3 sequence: CATSDPNREGDTQYF. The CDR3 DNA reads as TGTGCCACCAGTGATCCCAACAGGGAGGGGGATACGCAGTATTTT.

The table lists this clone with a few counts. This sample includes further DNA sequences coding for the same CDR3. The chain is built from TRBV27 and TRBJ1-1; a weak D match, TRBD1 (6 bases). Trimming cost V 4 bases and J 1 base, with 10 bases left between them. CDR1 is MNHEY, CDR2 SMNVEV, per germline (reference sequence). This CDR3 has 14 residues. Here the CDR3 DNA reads TGTGCCAGCAGTTCCAGACAGGCGAACACTGAAGCTTTCTTT. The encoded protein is CASSSRQANTEAFF.